Described below is a single TCR beta chain sequence and its context. What it binds is not known. This table comes from immunoSEQ multiplex PCR, and its TCRdb copy is limited to in-frame clones, with some not included. The sample has about 830 clones; roughly 75% are singletons. V was clipped by 4 bases and J by 0 bases, with 6 bases between them. Germline V lookup: CDR1 SQVTM, CDR2 ANQGSEA. The CDR3 runs 13 residues. The data were taken from a study of chemoradiotherapy in HPV16-positive cancers. Overall study: A couple of HPV16-positive patients' cells yielded candidate HPV-specific clones and common motifs.

General observations from the study: During treatment, candidate HPV-specific clones and E7-related motifs expanded in tumor. Only a couple of HPV16-positive patients supplied the functional HPV-specificity definition.

The chain uses TRBV29-1 and TRBJ2-2, with D perhaps assigned TRBD1 or TRBD2 (5 bases each). The sample here was tumor tissue, taken from a patient who underwent chemoradiotherapy. The sequence was obtained from a human donor with HPV-associated anogenital cancer. The CDR3 spells CSVVGANTGELFF. CDR3 nucleotide sequence: TGCAGCGTTGTGGGGGCGAACACCGGGGAGCTGTTTTTT.